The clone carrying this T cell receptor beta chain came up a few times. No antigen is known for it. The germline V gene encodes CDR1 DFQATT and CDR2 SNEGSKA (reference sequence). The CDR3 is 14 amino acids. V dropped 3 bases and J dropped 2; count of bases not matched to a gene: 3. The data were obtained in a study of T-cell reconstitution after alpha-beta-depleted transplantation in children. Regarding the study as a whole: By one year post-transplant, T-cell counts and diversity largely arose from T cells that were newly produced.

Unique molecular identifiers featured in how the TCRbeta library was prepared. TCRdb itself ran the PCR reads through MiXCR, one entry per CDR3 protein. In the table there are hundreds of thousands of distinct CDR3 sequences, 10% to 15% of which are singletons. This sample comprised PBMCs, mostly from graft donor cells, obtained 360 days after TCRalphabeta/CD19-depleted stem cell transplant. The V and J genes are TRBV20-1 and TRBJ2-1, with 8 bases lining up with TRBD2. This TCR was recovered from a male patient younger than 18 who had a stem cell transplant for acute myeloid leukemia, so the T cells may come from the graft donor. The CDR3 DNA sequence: TGCAGTGCTAGCCAACTAGCGGCCTACAATGAGCAGTTCTTC. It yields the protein CSASQLAAYNEQFF.